These 2 T cell receptor beta chains originate from one sample sequenced in a study of blood T cell repertoires in COVID-19. Clones were read by immunoSEQ multiplex PCR, and TCRdb kept only the in-frame ones, dropping some. The repertoire consists of some 290,000 clones, with 85% to 95% occurring once and the leading ten covering about 4.2%. The specimen was PBMCs or T cells enriched from blood (not recorded which). The receptors come from a woman in her thirties who had been exposed to COVID-19.

This sequence joins TRBV2 and TRBJ1-6; tentative D call: TRBD1 (5 bases). The CDR3 has 18 amino acids. Germline V CDR1 and CDR2: SNHLY, FYNNEI. V gave up 2 bases and J gave up 7 bases, with 21 bases separating them. The CDR3 protein is CASSERGPGPEPNSPLHF. In DNA, the CDR3 is TGTGCCAGCAGTGAAAGGGGTCCCGGCCCGGAACCGAATTCACCCCTCCACTTT.

This clone was counted between two and nine times. V usage is TRBV20-1 and J usage is TRBJ1-2; a weak D match, TRBD1 (6 bases). V lost 3 bases and J lost 0, with 11 bases in between. The germline V gene has CDR1 DFQATT and CDR2 SNEGSKA (reference sequence). The CDR3 length is 14 residues. The CDR3, as DNA: TGCAGTGCTAGTCAGGGGACCTCTAACTATGGCTACACCTTC. Translation: CSASQGTSNYGYTF.